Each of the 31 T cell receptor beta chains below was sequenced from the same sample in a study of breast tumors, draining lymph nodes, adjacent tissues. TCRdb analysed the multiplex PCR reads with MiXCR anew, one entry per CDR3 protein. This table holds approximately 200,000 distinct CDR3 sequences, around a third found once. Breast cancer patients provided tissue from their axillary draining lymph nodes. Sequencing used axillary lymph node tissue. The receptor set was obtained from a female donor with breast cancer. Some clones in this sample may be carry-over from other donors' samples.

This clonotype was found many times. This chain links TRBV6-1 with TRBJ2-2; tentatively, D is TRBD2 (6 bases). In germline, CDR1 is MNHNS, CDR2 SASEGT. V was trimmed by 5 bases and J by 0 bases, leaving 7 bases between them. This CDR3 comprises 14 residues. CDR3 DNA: TGTGCCAGCAGTCTAGCGTCGAACACCGGGGAGCTGTTTTTT. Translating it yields CASSLASNTGELFF.

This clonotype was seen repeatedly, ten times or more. The CDR3 protein is CAISGGGVYNEQFF. DNA for the CDR3: TGTGCCATCAGTGGGGGGGGGGTCTACAATGAGCAGTTCTTC. The genes are TRBV10-3 and TRBJ2-1, with 7 bases aligning to TRBD2. V lost 4 bases to trimming and J lost 3 bases; unmatched junction nucleotides: 3. CDR1 is ENHRY, CDR2 SYGVKD, per germline. This CDR3 comprises 14 residues.

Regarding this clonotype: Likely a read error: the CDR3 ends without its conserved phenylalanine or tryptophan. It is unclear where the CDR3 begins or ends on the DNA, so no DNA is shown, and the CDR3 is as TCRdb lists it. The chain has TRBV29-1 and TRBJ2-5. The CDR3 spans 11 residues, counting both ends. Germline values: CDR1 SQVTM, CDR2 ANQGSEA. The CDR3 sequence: CSVEKEETQYS.

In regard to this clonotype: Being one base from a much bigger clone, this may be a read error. CDR3 nucleotide sequence: TGTGCCAGCAGTCAAGCGCCTAGACTTTACAATGAGCAGTTCTTC. Encoded protein: CASSQAPRLYNEQFF. The chain uses TRBV6-1 and TRBJ2-1; the D is unclear. This CDR3 is built from 15 residues. Germline-derived CDR1 and CDR2 are MNHNS and SASEGT.

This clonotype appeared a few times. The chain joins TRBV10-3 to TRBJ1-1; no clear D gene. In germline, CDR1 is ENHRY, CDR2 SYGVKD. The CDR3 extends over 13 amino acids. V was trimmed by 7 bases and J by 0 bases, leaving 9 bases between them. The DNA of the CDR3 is TGTGCCATCAATCAGGTTCTGAACACTGAAGCTTTCTTT. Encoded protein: CAINQVLNTEAFF.

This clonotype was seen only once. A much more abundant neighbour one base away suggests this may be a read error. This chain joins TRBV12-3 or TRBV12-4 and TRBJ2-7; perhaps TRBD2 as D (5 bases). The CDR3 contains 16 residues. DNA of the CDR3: TGTGCCGGCAGTTTAAACCCGACGGAGGTACACTACGAGCAGTACTTC. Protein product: CAGSLNPTEVHYEQYF.

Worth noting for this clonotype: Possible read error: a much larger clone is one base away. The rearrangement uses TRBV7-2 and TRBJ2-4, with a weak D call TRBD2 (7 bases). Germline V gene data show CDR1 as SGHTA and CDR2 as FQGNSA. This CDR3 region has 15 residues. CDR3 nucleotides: TGTGCCATCCAGAGACGAAGGGAGGGGTGGGACATTCAGTCCTTC. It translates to CAIQRRREGWDIQSF. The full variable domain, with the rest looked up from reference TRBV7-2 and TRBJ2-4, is GAGVSQSPSNKVTEKGKDVELRCDPISGHTALYWYRQSLGQGLEFLIYFQGNSAPDKSGLPSDRFSAERTGGSVSTLTIQRTQQEDSAVYLCAIQRRREGWDIQSFGAGTRLSVL.

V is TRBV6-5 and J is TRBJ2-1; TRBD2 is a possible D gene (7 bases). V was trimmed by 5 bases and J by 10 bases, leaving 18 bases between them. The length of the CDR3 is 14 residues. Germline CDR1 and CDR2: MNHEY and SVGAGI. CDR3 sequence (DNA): TGTGCCAGCAGTCAGGGGAGGGATCGGGGGGAGCAGTTCTTC. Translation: CASSQGRDRGEQFF.

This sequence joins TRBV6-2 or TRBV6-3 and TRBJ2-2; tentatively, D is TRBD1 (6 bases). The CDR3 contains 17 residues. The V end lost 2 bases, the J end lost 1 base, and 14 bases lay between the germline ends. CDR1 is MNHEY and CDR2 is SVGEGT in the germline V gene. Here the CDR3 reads CASSYPRTALNTGELFF. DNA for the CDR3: TGTGCCAGCAGTTACCCCCGGACAGCATTGAACACCGGGGAGCTGTTTTTT.

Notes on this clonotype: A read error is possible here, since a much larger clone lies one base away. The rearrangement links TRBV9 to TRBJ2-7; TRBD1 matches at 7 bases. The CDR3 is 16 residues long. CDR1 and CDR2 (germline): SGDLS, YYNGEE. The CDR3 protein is CASSARPDRMTYAQYF. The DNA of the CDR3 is TGTGCCAGCAGCGCCCGCCCGGACAGGATGACCTACGCGCAGTACTTC.

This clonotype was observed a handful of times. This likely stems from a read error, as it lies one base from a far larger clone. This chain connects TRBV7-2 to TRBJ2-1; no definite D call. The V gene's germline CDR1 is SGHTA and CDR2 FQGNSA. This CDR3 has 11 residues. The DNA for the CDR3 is TGTGCCAGCAGCTTGTCGGGTGAGCGGTTCTTC. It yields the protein CASSLSGERFF.

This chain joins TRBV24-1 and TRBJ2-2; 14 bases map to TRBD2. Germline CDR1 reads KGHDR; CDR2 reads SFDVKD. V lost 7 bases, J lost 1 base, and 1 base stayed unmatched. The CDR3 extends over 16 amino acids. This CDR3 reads CATRGTSGGNTGELFF. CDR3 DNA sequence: TGTGCCACCAGGGGGACTAGCGGGGGGAACACCGGGGAGCTGTTTTTT.

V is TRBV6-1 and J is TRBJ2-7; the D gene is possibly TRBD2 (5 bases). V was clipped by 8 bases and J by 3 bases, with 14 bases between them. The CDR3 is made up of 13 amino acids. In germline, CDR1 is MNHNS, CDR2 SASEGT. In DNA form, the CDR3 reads TGTGCCAGCTCCCCGAGAGGGTTCTACGAGCAGTACTTC. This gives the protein CASSPRGFYEQYF.

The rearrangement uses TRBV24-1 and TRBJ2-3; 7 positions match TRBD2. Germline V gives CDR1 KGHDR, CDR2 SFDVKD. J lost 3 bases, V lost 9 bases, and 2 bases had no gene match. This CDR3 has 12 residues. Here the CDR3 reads CATAGETDTQYF. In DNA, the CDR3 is TGTGCCACCGCGGGGGAGACAGATACGCAGTATTTT.

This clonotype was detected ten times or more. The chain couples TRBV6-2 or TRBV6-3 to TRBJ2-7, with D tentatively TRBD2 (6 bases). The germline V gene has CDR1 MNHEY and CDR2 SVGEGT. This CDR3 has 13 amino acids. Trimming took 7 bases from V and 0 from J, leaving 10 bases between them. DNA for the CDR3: TGTGCCAGCAAGTATAGCGGCTCCTACGAGCAGTACTTC. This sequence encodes CASKYSGSYEQYF.

The chain's CDR3 is CASSLQQRLYGYTIYF. The CDR3 DNA reads as TGTGCCAGCAGCCTACAGCAACGGTTGTATGGCTACACCATATATTTT. The chain combines TRBV7-2 with TRBJ1-3; the D is unclear. Germline lookup yields CDR1 SGHTA and CDR2 FQGNSA. CDR3 size: 16 residues. Trimming removed 5 bases at V and 8 bases at J, with 22 bases between.

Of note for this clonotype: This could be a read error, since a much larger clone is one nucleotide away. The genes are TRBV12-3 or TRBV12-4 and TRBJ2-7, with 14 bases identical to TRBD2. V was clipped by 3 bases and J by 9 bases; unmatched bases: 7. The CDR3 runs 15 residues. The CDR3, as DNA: TGTGCCAGCAGTTTCCAGGGACTAGCGGGAGAAGGGCAGTACTTC. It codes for CASSFQGLAGEGQYF.

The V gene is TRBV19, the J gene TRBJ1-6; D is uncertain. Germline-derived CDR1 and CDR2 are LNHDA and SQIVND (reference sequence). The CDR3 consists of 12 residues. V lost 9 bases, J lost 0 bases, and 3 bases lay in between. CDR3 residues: CARSSYNSPLHF. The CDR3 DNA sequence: TGTGCCAGAAGCTCCTATAATTCACCCCTCCACTTT.

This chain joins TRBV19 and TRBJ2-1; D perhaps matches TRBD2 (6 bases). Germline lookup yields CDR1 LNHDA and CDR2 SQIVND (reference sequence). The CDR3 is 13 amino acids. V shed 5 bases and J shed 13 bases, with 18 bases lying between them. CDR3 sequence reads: CASSLADGGIQFF. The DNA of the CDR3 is TGTGCCAGTAGTTTAGCGGACGGTGGGATCCAGTTCTTC.

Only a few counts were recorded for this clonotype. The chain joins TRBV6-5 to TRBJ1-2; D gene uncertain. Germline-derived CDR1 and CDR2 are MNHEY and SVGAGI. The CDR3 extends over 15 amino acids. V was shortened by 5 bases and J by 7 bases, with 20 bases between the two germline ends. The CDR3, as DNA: TGTGCCAGCAGTCACCTACGGGAGGTGAGAGGTGGCTACACCTTC. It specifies CASSHLREVRGGYTF.

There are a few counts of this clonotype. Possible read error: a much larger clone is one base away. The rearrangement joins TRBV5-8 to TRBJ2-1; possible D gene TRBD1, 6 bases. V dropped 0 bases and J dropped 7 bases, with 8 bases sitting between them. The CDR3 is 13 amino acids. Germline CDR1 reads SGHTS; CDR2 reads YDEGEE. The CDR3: CASSLVGANEQFF. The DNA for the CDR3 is TGTGCCAGCAGCTTGGTGGGGGCGAATGAGCAGTTCTTC. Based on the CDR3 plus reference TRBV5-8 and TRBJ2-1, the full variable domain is EAGVTQSPTHLIKTRGQQATLRCSPISGHTSVYWYQQALGLGLQFLLWYDEGEERNRGNFPPRFSGRQFPNYSSELNVNALELEDSALYLCASSLVGANEQFFGPGTRLTVL.

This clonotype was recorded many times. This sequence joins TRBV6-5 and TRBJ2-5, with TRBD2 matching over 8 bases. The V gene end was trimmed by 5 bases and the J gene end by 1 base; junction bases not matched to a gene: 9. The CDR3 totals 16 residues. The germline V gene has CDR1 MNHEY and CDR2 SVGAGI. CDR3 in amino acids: CASSHRVAGLQETQYF. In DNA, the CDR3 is TGTGCCAGCAGTCACAGGGTAGCGGGGCTCCAAGAGACCCAGTACTTC.

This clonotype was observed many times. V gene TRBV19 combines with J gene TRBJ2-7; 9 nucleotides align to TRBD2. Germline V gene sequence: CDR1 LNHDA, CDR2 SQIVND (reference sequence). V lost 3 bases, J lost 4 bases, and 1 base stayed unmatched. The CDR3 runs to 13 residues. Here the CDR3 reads CASSISGRYEQYF. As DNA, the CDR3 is TGTGCCAGTAGTATTAGCGGGAGATACGAGCAGTACTTC.

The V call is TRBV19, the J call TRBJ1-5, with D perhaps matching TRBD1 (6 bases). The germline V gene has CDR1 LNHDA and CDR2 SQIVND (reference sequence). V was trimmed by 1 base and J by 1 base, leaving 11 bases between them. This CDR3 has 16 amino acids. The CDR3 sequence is CASSIGQGLSNQPQHF. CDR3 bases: TGTGCCAGTAGTATAGGGCAGGGGTTGAGCAATCAGCCCCAGCATTTT.

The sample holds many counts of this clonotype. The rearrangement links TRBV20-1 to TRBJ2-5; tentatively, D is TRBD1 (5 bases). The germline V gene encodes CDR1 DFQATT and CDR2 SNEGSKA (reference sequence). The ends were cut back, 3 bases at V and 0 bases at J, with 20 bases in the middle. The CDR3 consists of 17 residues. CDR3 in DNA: TGCAGTGCTAGTGGGGCTCGCCGCCGGTGGTACCAAGAGACCCAGTACTTC. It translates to CSASGARRRWYQETQYF.

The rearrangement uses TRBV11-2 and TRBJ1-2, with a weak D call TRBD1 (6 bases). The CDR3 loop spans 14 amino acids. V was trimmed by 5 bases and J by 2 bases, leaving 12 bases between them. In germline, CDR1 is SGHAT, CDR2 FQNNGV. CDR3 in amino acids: CASSRATGNYGYTF. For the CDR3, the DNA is TGTGCCAGCAGCAGGGCAACAGGGAACTATGGCTACACCTTC.

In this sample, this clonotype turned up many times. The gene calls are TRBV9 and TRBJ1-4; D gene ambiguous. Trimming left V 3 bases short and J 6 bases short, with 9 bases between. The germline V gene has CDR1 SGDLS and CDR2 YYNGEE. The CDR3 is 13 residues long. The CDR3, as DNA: TGTGCCAGCAGCGCGCGGATGGATGAAAAACTGTTTTTT. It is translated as CASSARMDEKLFF.

The CDR3 is CSVGTGLVLSGTQYF. DNA for the CDR3: TGCAGCGTAGGGACAGGGCTGGTGTTGTCGGGTACGCAGTATTTT. V gene TRBV29-1 combines with J gene TRBJ2-3, with 9 bases identical to TRBD1. V lost 6 bases and J lost 8; bases outside the gene matches: 15. Germline CDR1 SQVTM, CDR2 ANQGSEA. The CDR3 has 15 amino acids.

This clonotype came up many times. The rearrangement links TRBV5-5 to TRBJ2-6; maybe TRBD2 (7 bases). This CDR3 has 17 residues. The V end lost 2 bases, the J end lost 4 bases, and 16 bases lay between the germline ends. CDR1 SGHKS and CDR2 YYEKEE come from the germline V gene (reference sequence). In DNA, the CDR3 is TGTGCCAGCAGCTTCCATGGGGGGGCGCCAGGGGCCAACGTCCTGACTTTC. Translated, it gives CASSFHGGAPGANVLTF. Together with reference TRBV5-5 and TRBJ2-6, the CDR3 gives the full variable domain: DAGVTQSPTHLIKTRGQQVTLRCSPISGHKSVSWYQQVLGQGPQFIFQYYEKEERGRGNFPDRFSARQFPNYSSELNVNALLLGDSALYLCASSFHGGAPGANVLTFGAGSRLTVL.

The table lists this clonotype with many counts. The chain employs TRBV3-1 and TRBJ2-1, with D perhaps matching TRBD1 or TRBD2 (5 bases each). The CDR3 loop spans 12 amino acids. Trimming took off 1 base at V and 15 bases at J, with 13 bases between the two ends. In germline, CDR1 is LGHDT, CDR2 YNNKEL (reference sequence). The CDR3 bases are TGTGCCAGCAGCCAAGCGTCCGGGGCCCCGTTCTTC. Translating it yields CASSQASGAPFF.

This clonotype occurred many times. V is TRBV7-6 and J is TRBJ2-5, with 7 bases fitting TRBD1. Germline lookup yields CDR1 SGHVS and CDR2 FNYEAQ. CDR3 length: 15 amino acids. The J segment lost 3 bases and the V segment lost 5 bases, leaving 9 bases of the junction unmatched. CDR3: CASSPRTGPEETQYF. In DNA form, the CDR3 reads TGTGCCAGCAGCCCCCGGACAGGCCCAGAAGAGACCCAGTACTTC.